The T cell receptor beta chain under discussion was sequenced for a study of T cell responses to AZD1222 COVID-19 vaccine. Sequencing used immunoSEQ multiplex PCR; TCRdb keeps in-frame clones, though not all of them. Of around 100,000 clones detected, approximately 89% appear once; the ten largest clones hold roughly 4.2%. General observations from the study: Only after the peak T cell response were repertoires sampled. Baseline seropositivity occurred in only a handful of AZD1222 recipients.

A note on this clone: As yet, its antigen is unknown.

Trimming pared 8 bases from V and 0 bases from J, leaving 14 bases between. The V gene's germline CDR1 is ENHRY and CDR2 SYGVKD. CDR3 size: 15 residues. This clonotype was sampled from an adult in good health. This chain uses TRBV10-3 with TRBJ1-3; D perhaps matches TRBD1 (5 bases). The specimen comprised peripheral blood, sampled on day 0 of MenACWY control vaccination. CDR3 DNA: TGTGCCATCGGAGCCGGGGCCAGCTCTGGAAACACCATATATTTT. Translation: CAIGAGASSGNTIYF.